These 31 T cell receptor beta chains originate from one sample sequenced in a study of T cell responses to AZD1222 COVID-19 vaccine (dated by TCRdb to the early 2020s). Library method: the immunoSEQ multiplex PCR assay. Held by TCRdb, this immuneACCESS table contains in-frame sequences only and omits some clones. Under half of the omission traces to an unresolved V gene where checked; the cause of the rest is unknown. Across this sample there are about 170,000 clones, with 90% seen only once. About 1.6% of the sample belongs to the ten largest clones. Per the publication, the time point label means: baseline before first vaccination. This sample comprised peripheral blood, obtained on day 0 of AZD1222 vaccination. These receptors were collected from an adult in good health.

This clone was counted once. The rearrangement uses TRBV6-5 and TRBJ1-2; D perhaps matches TRBD1 (5 bases). This CDR3 comprises 15 residues. V dropped 5 bases and J dropped 0 bases, with 13 bases sitting between them. Per germline, CDR1 MNHEY and CDR2 SVGAGI. The CDR3 reads CASSRGRSPNYGYTF. CDR3 DNA: TGTGCCAGCAGTAGGGGCAGATCTCCTAACTATGGCTACACCTTC.

The rearrangement links TRBV28 to TRBJ2-7; the D gene could be TRBD1 or TRBD2 (5 bases each). The CDR3 extends over 15 amino acids. Trimming removed 5 bases from V and 0 bases from J, with 14 bases in between. Germline V gene sequence: CDR1 MDHEN, CDR2 SYDVKM. The CDR3 loop is CASSGYGTVSYEQYF. The CDR3 DNA follows: TGTGCCAGCAGTGGTTACGGGACGGTCTCCTACGAGCAGTACTTC.

This clone was counted a single time. This chain joins TRBV24-1 and TRBJ2-1; weak D call: TRBD2 (5 bases). Germline values: CDR1 KGHDR, CDR2 SFDVKD. This CDR3 spans 16 amino acids. The germline V and J ends were trimmed by 4 bases and 5 bases, with 17 bases remaining between them. The CDR3 nucleotides are TGTGCCACCAGTGACTCTGCTAGCTGGATCAACAATGAGCAGTTCTTC. Translated, it gives CATSDSASWINNEQFF.

The chain's CDR3 is CASRPRGRGKVLIQSDIQYF. The CDR3 DNA reads as TGTGCCAGCAGACCCCGAGGGAGAGGGAAAGTATTGATTCAGAGCGACATTCAGTACTTC. The chain joins TRBV28 to TRBJ2-4; a possible D gene is TRBD2 (5 bases). The CDR3 spans 20 residues. V was trimmed by 6 bases and J by 8 bases, leaving 35 bases between them. Germline CDR1 reads MDHEN; CDR2 reads SYDVKM.

The chain links TRBV7-2 to TRBJ1-2; D perhaps matches TRBD1 (6 bases). Per the germline V gene, CDR1 is SGHTA and CDR2 is FQGNSA. This CDR3 is 17 amino acids long. The V end was cut by 0 bases, the J end by 0 bases, with 14 bases between. The DNA for the CDR3 is TGTGCCAGCAGCTTAGCCGACCTCAGGGGCACTAACTATGGCTACACCTTC. Amino acid sequence: CASSLADLRGTNYGYTF.

Notes on this clone: Other DNA variants within this sample encode the same CDR3. The chain couples TRBV11-3 to TRBJ1-1; D is unclear. Germline-derived CDR1 and CDR2 are SGHNT and YENEEA. CDR3 length equals 13 residues. The V end was cut by 5 bases, the J end by 1 base, with 8 bases between. The CDR3 coding sequence is TGTGCCAGCAGCCGTGCACCGAACACTGAAGCTTTCTTT. Encoded protein: CASSRAPNTEAFF.

The J gene is TRBJ2-5, the V gene TRBV5-4; 10 nucleotides agree with TRBD2. Germline-derived CDR1 and CDR2 are SGHNT and YYREEE (reference sequence). The CDR3 loop spans 15 amino acids. The V and J ends lost 1 base and 3 bases, in that order; junction bases with no gene match: 3. CDR3 sequence (DNA): TGTGCCAGCAGCTTGATTCTAGCGGGGGAAGAGACCCAGTACTTC. It is translated as CASSLILAGEETQYF.

V is TRBV4-2 and J is TRBJ2-7, with TRBD2 identical over 7 bases. The ends lost 0 bases at V and 2 bases at J; junction bases unmatched: 7. The V gene's germline CDR1 is LGHNA and CDR2 YNFKEQ. The CDR3 runs to 16 residues. CDR3 nucleotides: TGTGCCAGCAGCCAAGATGGGGGGGGAACTCCCTACGAGCAGTACTTC. It specifies CASSQDGGGTPYEQYF.

The CDR3 region has the DNA TGTGCCAGCAGCTTACCCCAGGCGCGGGGGGGCATTAATGAGCAGTTCTTC. Amino acid sequence: CASSLPQARGGINEQFF. The chain carries TRBV7-8 and TRBJ2-1; TRBD2 matches at 9 bases. Trimming removed 2 bases from V and 7 bases from J; junction bases left unmatched: 12. This CDR3 spans 17 amino acids. The germline CDR1 and CDR2 sequences are SGHVS and FQNEAQ. Full variable domain (rest looked up from reference TRBV7-8 and TRBJ2-1): GAGVSQSPRYKVAKRGQDVALRCDPISGHVSLFWYQQALGQGPEFLTYFQNEAQLDKSGLPSDRFFAERPEGSVSTLKIQRTQQEDSAVYLCASSLPQARGGINEQFFGPGTRLTVL.

This chain links TRBV5-5 with TRBJ1-1; D gene uncertain. CDR3 length: 12 amino acids. Germline CDR1 reads SGHKS; CDR2 reads YYEKEE (reference sequence). The germline V and J ends were trimmed by 0 bases and 5 bases, with 5 bases remaining between them. This CDR3 is CASSLARTEAFF. The CDR3 DNA reads TGTGCCAGCAGCTTGGCCCGTACTGAAGCTTTCTTT. Variable domain in full (rest from reference TRBV5-5 and TRBJ1-1): DAGVTQSPTHLIKTRGQQVTLRCSPISGHKSVSWYQQVLGQGPQFIFQYYEKEERGRGNFPDRFSARQFPNYSSELNVNALLLGDSALYLCASSLARTEAFFGQGTRLTVV.

J is TRBJ2-5 and V is TRBV5-1; a weak D match, TRBD1 (6 bases). Deletions cut 4 bases from V and 2 bases from J, with 18 bases between. Germline loops: CDR1 SGHRS, CDR2 YFSETQ. The length of the CDR3 is 16 residues. The CDR3 DNA reads as TGCGCCAGCAGCCGCCCGGGACACGGGGAACAAGAGACCCAGTACTTC. Translation gives CASSRPGHGEQETQYF.

The chain combines TRBV7-8 with TRBJ1-2; D gene uncertain. Per germline, CDR1 SGHVS and CDR2 FQNEAQ. V shed 1 base and J shed 5 bases, with 11 bases lying between them. The CDR3 has 14 amino acids. This chain's CDR3 is CASSLGRSAYGYTF. In nucleotides, the CDR3 is TGTGCCAGCAGCTTAGGCCGGTCAGCATATGGCTACACCTTC.

V gene TRBV2 combines with J gene TRBJ1-2; TRBD1 is a possible D gene (5 bases). This CDR3 region has 15 residues. Germline assignment: CDR1 SNHLY and CDR2 FYNNEI. V lost 6 bases and J 4 bases, leaving 18 bases between the germline ends. CDR3 loop: CASSSSPGRGYGYTF. In DNA, the CDR3 is TGTGCCAGCAGCTCCTCCCCGGGAAGGGGCTATGGCTACACCTTC.

This chain uses TRBV3-1 (or the pseudogene TRBV3-2) with TRBJ1-1; D remains unclear. V was pared by 1 base and J by 8 bases, with 14 bases between. The germline CDR1 and CDR2 sequences are LGHDT and YNNKEL (reference sequence). This CDR3 contains 14 residues. CDR3 sequence (DNA): TGTGCCAGCAGCCAAGGACAAAGTGGACCCGAAGCTTTCTTT. Residues: CASSQGQSGPEAFF.

V is TRBV18 and J is TRBJ2-7; TRBD2 matches 10 bases. CDR1 is KGHSH and CDR2 is LQKENI in the germline V gene. This CDR3 has 17 residues. Losses at the gene ends were 2 bases for V and 6 bases for J; bases not matched to a gene: 13. CDR3 in DNA: TGTGCCAGCTCACCAGGGAGCGGGGGGGAACGACTGGGCGAGCAGTACTTC. Its translation is CASSPGSGGERLGEQYF.

This rearrangement joins TRBV24-1 to TRBJ2-2; TRBD1 is a possible D gene (6 bases). Germline CDR1 reads KGHDR; CDR2 reads SFDVKD. V shed 5 bases and J shed 4 bases, with 10 bases lying between them. CDR3 length: 14 amino acids. CDR3 loop: CATSAGQLTGELFF. In DNA form, the CDR3 reads TGTGCCACCAGTGCAGGACAGCTCACCGGGGAGCTGTTTTTT.

This chain uses TRBV9 with TRBJ2-3, with 9 bases identical to TRBD2. Per germline, CDR1 SGDLS and CDR2 YYNGEE. The CDR3 is 17 residues long. The V and J ends lost 0 bases and 1 base, in that order; junction bases with no gene match: 6. The CDR3 nucleotides read TGTGCCAGCAGCGTAGCTTTTATAGCGGGGGGCACAGATACGCAGTATTTT. Protein sequence: CASSVAFIAGGTDTQYF.

For the CDR3, the DNA is TGTGCCAGCAGTGAATATATAGGGGACACCTCTGGAAACACCATATATTTT. Translating gives CASSEYIGDTSGNTIYF. The V and J genes are TRBV25-1 and TRBJ1-3; tentative D call: TRBD1 (6 bases). The CDR3 has 17 residues. Between the trimmed V and J ends, which lost 0 bases and 0 bases, there was a span of 12 bases. CDR1 and CDR2 from the germline V gene are MGHDK and SYGVNS.

V and J are TRBV3-1 (or the pseudogene TRBV3-2) and TRBJ1-6; a possible D gene is TRBD1 (6 bases). There are 15 residues in the CDR3. CDR1 and CDR2 from the germline V gene are LGHDT and YNNKEL (reference sequence). V was trimmed by 2 bases and J by 3 bases, leaving 8 bases between them. The CDR3 spells CASSQIGGYNSPLHF. The CDR3 nucleotides are TGTGCCAGCAGCCAAATAGGGGGCTATAATTCACCCCTCCACTTT.

About this clone itself: In the same sample, other DNA sequences code for this CDR3. The chain is built from TRBV5-1 and TRBJ1-1, with a possible D match to TRBD1 (5 bases). V was trimmed by 0 bases and J by 1 base, leaving 7 bases between them. Looked up from germline, CDR1 is SGHRS and CDR2 is YFSETQ. CDR3 length: 14 amino acids. Written as DNA, the CDR3 is TGCGCCAGCAGCTTGGGTACAGGGAACACTGAAGCTTTCTTT. Translating gives CASSLGTGNTEAFF. Looking up the rest from reference TRBV5-1 and TRBJ1-1 gives the full variable domain: KAGVTQTPRYLIKTRGQQVTLSCSPISGHRSVSWYQQTPGQGLQFLFEYFSETQRNKGNFPGRFSGRQFSNSRSEMNVSTLELGDSALYLCASSLGTGNTEAFFGQGTRLTVV.

The chain uses TRBV3-1 (or the pseudogene TRBV3-2) and TRBJ2-2; D perhaps matches TRBD2 (7 bases). Germline CDR1 and CDR2: LGHDT and YNNKEL (reference sequence). V shed 7 bases and J shed 5 bases, with 26 bases lying between them. The CDR3 length is 18 residues. The CDR3 spells CASTAELKRGRATGELFF. In DNA, the CDR3 is TGTGCCAGCACCGCAGAACTAAAGAGGGGGAGGGCTACCGGGGAGCTGTTTTTT.

The chain links TRBV29-1 to TRBJ2-3; 9 bases line up with TRBD1. V was pared by 4 bases and J by 4 bases, with 12 bases of the junction left unmatched. The CDR3 spans 16 residues. CDR1 and CDR2 from the germline V gene are SQVTM and ANQGSEA. The chain's CDR3 is CSVVGTGQGLADTQYF. Here the CDR3 DNA reads TGCAGCGTTGTTGGAACGGGACAGGGTTTGGCAGATACGCAGTATTTT.

This chain links TRBV28 with TRBJ1-1; D is uncertain. From germline, CDR1 is MDHEN and CDR2 SYDVKM. The CDR3 covers 12 residues. Trimming removed 6 bases at V and 5 bases at J, with 10 bases between. CDR3 nucleotides: TGTGCCAGCAGACGAAGTGGGACTGAAGCTTTCTTT. Its translation is CASRRSGTEAFF.

The rearrangement uses TRBV6-5 and TRBJ1-2, with 9 bases identical to TRBD1. Germline CDR1 and CDR2: MNHEY and SVGAGI. Trimming removed 2 bases from V and 0 bases from J; junction bases left unmatched: 1. The CDR3 contains 15 residues. The CDR3 DNA sequence: TGTGCCAGCAGTTACGGGACAGGGTCTAACTATGGCTACACCTTC. It codes for CASSYGTGSNYGYTF.

The rearrangement uses TRBV6-6 and TRBJ1-1; weak D call: TRBD1 (6 bases). Trimming removed 7 bases from V and 1 base from J, with 13 bases in between. The CDR3 totals 14 residues. Germline values: CDR1 MNHNY, CDR2 SVGAGI (reference sequence). This chain's CDR3 is CASNSDSSNTEAFF. CDR3 nucleotides: TGTGCCAGCAATTCGGACAGCTCGAACACTGAAGCTTTCTTT.

This clone came up once. The chain recombines TRBV29-1 with TRBJ1-3; D unclear. The CDR3 length is 11 residues. From germline, CDR1 is SQVTM and CDR2 ANQGSEA. V was pared by 7 bases and J by 7 bases, with 11 bases between. CDR3 region: CSATFWNTIYF. Here the CDR3 DNA reads TGCAGCGCCACCTTTTGGAACACCATATATTTT.

J is TRBJ2-7 and V is TRBV18; no clear D gene. Per the germline V gene, CDR1 is KGHSH and CDR2 is LQKENI. The CDR3 is 15 residues long. Between the trimmed V and J ends, which lost 3 bases and 0 bases, there was a span of 12 bases. The CDR3 loop is CASSPIGSSSYEQYF. CDR3 DNA: TGTGCCAGCTCACCGATAGGTTCTAGCTCCTACGAGCAGTACTTC.

The chain links TRBV18 to TRBJ1-1; no firm D call. CDR3 length equals 13 residues. Germline V gene data show CDR1 as KGHSH and CDR2 as LQKENI. Trimming removed 1 base at V and 1 base at J, with 4 bases between. The CDR3 spells CASSPRTNTEAFF. The CDR3 bases are TGTGCCAGCTCACCACGAACGAACACTGAAGCTTTCTTT.

The chain uses TRBV19 and TRBJ2-1; TRBD2 aligns across 9 bases. CDR3 size: 15 residues. Germline V CDR1 and CDR2: LNHDA, SQIVND (reference sequence). V lost 6 bases and J lost 2; bases outside the gene matches: 5. This CDR3 reads CASRRSGGPYNEQFF. For the CDR3, the DNA is TGTGCCAGTAGAAGGAGCGGGGGGCCCTACAATGAGCAGTTCTTC.

The sample holds a few counts of this clone. The chain combines TRBV28 with TRBJ1-1, with no clear D. The CDR3 sequence is 12 residues long. V lost 6 bases to trimming and J lost 4 bases, with 9 bases between them. In germline, CDR1 is MDHEN, CDR2 SYDVKM. The CDR3 is CASSLGFTEAFF. CDR3 DNA: TGTGCCAGCAGCCTTGGGTTCACTGAAGCTTTCTTT.

This chain uses TRBV7-3 with TRBJ1-2; 7 positions agree with TRBD1. The CDR3 is 13 residues long. Germline V lookup: CDR1 SGHTA, CDR2 FQGTGA. The ends lost 5 bases at V and 4 bases at J; junction bases unmatched: 4. For the CDR3, the DNA is TGTGCCAGCAGCCGCGCAGGGGGCTATGGCTACACCTTC. It specifies CASSRAGGYGYTF.